This TCR beta chain was sequenced during a study of blood T cell repertoires in COVID-19. Across the study: The United States, Italy and Spain supplied acute and convalescent COVID-19 samples.

In Seattle, patients joined the study during active infection and were tracked longitudinally. The CDR3 sequence is 14 residues long. V gave up 2 bases and J gave up 5 bases, with 10 bases separating them. Per the germline V gene, CDR1 is MNHNS and CDR2 is SASEGT. Using immunoSEQ multiplex PCR, the repertoire was profiled, and TCRdb retains in-frame clones only, with some absent. The repertoire holds about 200,000 clones, with 90% to 95% as singletons. The sample taken for sequencing was peripheral blood. The rearrangement uses TRBV6-1 and TRBJ1-3; possible D gene TRBD1, 5 bases. This receptor was taken from a man aged 25-45 years with COVID-19, enrolled during active disease. The CDR3 reads CASSESGWRNTIYF. In DNA, the CDR3 is TGTGCCAGCAGTGAATCAGGGTGGAGAAACACCATATATTTT.